This T cell receptor (beta chain) originates from a study of chemoradiotherapy in HPV16-positive cancers. This CDR3 is 14 amino acids long. Germline CDR1 reads GTSNPN; CDR2 reads SVGIG (reference sequence). Trimming cost V 5 bases and J 1 base; bases outside gene matches: 3. This clone turned up a few times. Sequencing used immunoSEQ multiplex PCR; TCRdb keeps in-frame clones, though not all of them. The sample includes approximately 12,000 clones, 70% to 80% seen only once; the top ten take 0.94%. This receptor was taken from a human donor with HPV-associated anogenital cancer. This sample was obtained from a patient who underwent chemoradiotherapy. This sequence joins TRBV30 and TRBJ2-1; 9 bases match TRBD2. The CDR3 here is CAWGTSGSYNEQFF. The CDR3 DNA sequence: TGTGCCTGGGGAACTAGCGGGTCCTACAATGAGCAGTTCTTC.